Shown below are 24 T cell receptor beta chains from a single sample sequenced in a study of T cells in women clearing cervical HPV infection. Here immunoSEQ multiplex PCR was the method, and the copy in TCRdb shows in-frame clones only, minus some. The sample has tens of thousands of clones. Sequencing was performed on blood buffy coat. These receptors all come from a woman aged 18 to 75 with a cervical HPV16 infection that either progressed to CIN3+ or cleared (not recorded which).

Remarks on this clone: One junction end disagrees with the germline gene, perhaps due to a read error. The CDR3 end is not reached by the read, which stops 3 residues before it; the germline J gene fills it in. J is TRBJ1-5 and V is TRBV7-3; 8 bases map to TRBD1. This CDR3 is built from 15 residues. Germline values: CDR1 SGHTA, CDR2 FQGTGA. CDR3 loop: CASSLTGGMTQPQHF. CDR3 DNA, as far as it was read: TGTGCCAGCAGTTTAACAGGGGGTATGACTCAGCCC.

Remarks on this clone: The read gets to within 3 residues of the CDR3 end, and the germline J gene fills in the rest. The genes are TRBV20-1 and TRBJ2-1, with 8 bases identical to TRBD1. Looked up from germline, CDR1 is DFQATT and CDR2 is SNEGSKA (reference sequence). The CDR3 extends over 15 amino acids. The trim removed 0 bases at V and 7 bases at J, leaving 8 bases unmatched. The CDR3 region is CSARDLGRGRNEQFF. The covered CDR3 bases are TGCAGTGCTAGAGATCTGGGCAGGGGGCGTAATGAG.

As concerns this clone: From the germline J gene comes the end of the CDR3, since the read stops 3 residues before it. The chain recombines TRBV2 with TRBJ2-2, with TRBD1 matching over 9 bases. Germline V gives CDR1 SNHLY, CDR2 FYNNEI. The trim removed 5 bases at V and 7 bases at J, leaving 11 bases unmatched. There are 16 residues in the CDR3. Partial CDR3 DNA: TGTGCCAGCAGTCGATCGGGACAGGGAAGGGGCGGGGAG. It encodes CASSRSGQGRGGE. The whole CDR3 protein is CASSRSGQGRGGELFF.

Worth noting for this clone: The CDR3 extends 3 residues past the end of the read, so its final part is completed from the germline J gene. The chain uses TRBV12-3 or TRBV12-4 and TRBJ2-3; D gene uncertain. CDR3 length: 14 amino acids. The V end lost 5 bases, the J end lost 1 base, and 10 bases lay between the germline ends. CDR3 sequence: CASSHSPGTDTQYF. CDR3 bases read: TGTGCCAGCAGTCATTCCCCAGGCACAGATACG.

A word on this clone: The read is 3 residues too short to cover the CDR3 end, so that end is filled in from the germline J gene. The V call is TRBV2, the J call TRBJ1-1, with 9 bases identical to TRBD1. Germline V CDR1 and CDR2: SNHLY, FYNNEI. This CDR3 has 12 amino acids. CDR3 DNA (partial): TGTGCCAGCAGGGGGGGGACAGGGGAA. Translated: CASRGGTGE. The entire CDR3 is CASRGGTGEAFF. Combining the CDR3 with reference TRBV2 and TRBJ1-1 gives the whole variable domain EPEVTQTPSHQVTQMGQEVILRCVPISNHLYFYWYRQILGQKVEFLVSFYNNEISEKSEIFDDQFSVERPDGSNFTLKIRSTKLEDSAMYFCASRGGTGEAFFGQGTRLTVV.

A remark on this clone: The read is 3 residues too short to cover the CDR3 end, so that end is filled in from the germline J gene. The J gene is TRBJ1-5, the V gene TRBV16, with 7 bases that match TRBD1. The CDR3 has 18 residues. From germline, CDR1 is KGHSY and CDR2 FQNENV. V dropped 4 bases and J dropped 0; count of bases not matched to a gene: 12. The CDR3 here is CASSPATRQGYSNQPQHF. The CDR3 bases that were read are TGTGCCAGCAGCCCCGCTACACGACAGGGTTATAGCAATCAGCCC.

Worth noting for this clone: Read data end 3 residues before the CDR3 end; the end is taken from the germline J gene. The chain has TRBV7-6 and TRBJ2-1; tentatively, D is TRBD1 (6 bases). The length of the CDR3 is 15 residues. Between the trimmed V and J ends, which lost 0 bases and 7 bases, there was a span of 13 bases. Germline V gives CDR1 SGHVS, CDR2 FNYEAQ. CDR3 DNA, as far as it was read: TGTGCCAGCAGCTTAGCGCTGGTAGGGGGAAATGAG. This codes for CASSLALVGGNE. The whole CDR3 protein is CASSLALVGGNEQFF.

On this clone itself: The read ends 3 residues before the CDR3 terminus; that terminus is restored from the germline J gene. J is TRBJ1-2 and V is TRBV7-9, with TRBD1 matching 7 bases. The CDR3 is made up of 14 amino acids. Germline CDR1 is SEHNR and CDR2 is FQNEAQ (reference sequence). This chain's CDR3 is CASSIVGTERIYTF. Incomplete CDR3 DNA: TGTGCCAGCAGCATAGTAGGGACAGAACGTATC.

On this clone itself: The read comes to an end 3 residues before the CDR3 does, leaving the germline J gene to fill in the end. The chain has TRBV6-2 or TRBV6-3 and TRBJ2-7; no firm D call. CDR1 and CDR2 from the germline V gene are MNHEY and SVGEGT. The CDR3 loop spans 12 amino acids. The V end was cut by 5 bases, the J end by 5 bases, with 10 bases between. The CDR3 here is CASSSPSHEQYF. CDR3 DNA, as far as it was read: TGTGCCAGCAGTAGCCCTTCCCACGAG.

Remarks on this clone: Sequencing ends 3 residues short of the CDR3 end; the germline J gene provides the rest. The genes are TRBV5-1 and TRBJ1-1; 9 bases fit TRBD1. There are 17 residues in the CDR3. The ends lost 0 bases at V and 1 base at J; junction bases unmatched: 7. Germline V lookup: CDR1 SGHRS, CDR2 YFSETQ. CDR3: CASSLGAGTGPNTEAFF. The CDR3 DNA, read in part, is TGCGCCAGCAGCTTGGGGGCCGGGACAGGGCCGAACACTGAA.

Regarding this clone: The missing CDR3 end, 3 residues past where the read stops, is filled in from the germline J gene. This chain joins TRBV23-1 and TRBJ2-7; 11 positions agree with TRBD2. TRBV23-1 is designated an ORF whose function remains uncertain. The J segment lost 3 bases and the V segment lost 3 bases, leaving 10 bases of the junction unmatched. CDR3 length: 17 amino acids. Incomplete CDR3 DNA: TGCGCCAGCAGTCAGTCCGGGACTAGCGGACCTCTCTACGAG. Its protein product is CASSQSGTSGPLYE. The CDR3 reads in full as CASSQSGTSGPLYEQYF.

A remark on this clone: Read data end 3 residues before the CDR3 end; the end is taken from the germline J gene. The chain has TRBV12-3 or TRBV12-4 and TRBJ2-3; TRBD2 matches at 7 bases. The CDR3 is made up of 15 amino acids. After removal of 5 bases from V and 1 base from J, the junction contained 6 bases not matched to a gene. The sequenced part of the CDR3 DNA is TGTGCCAGCAGTCGCCCCCTAGCGGGCACAGATACG. Amino acids: CASSRPLAGTDT. The CDR3 in full is CASSRPLAGTDTQYF.

Comment on this clone: The CDR3 extends 3 residues past the end of the read, so its final part is completed from the germline J gene. The V and J genes are TRBV5-1 and TRBJ1-2, with 7 bases lining up with TRBD1. Germline V gives CDR1 SGHRS, CDR2 YFSETQ. Trimming cost V 4 bases and J 6 bases; bases outside gene matches: 9. The CDR3 extends over 14 amino acids. CDR3 DNA (partial): TGCGCCAGCAGCCTACTAGACAGGGCGAATGGC. This gives the protein CASSLLDRANG. The entire CDR3 is CASSLLDRANGYTF.

A remark on this clone: The read finishes 3 residues shy of the CDR3 end, and the germline J gene is used to complete it. The chain recombines TRBV20-1 with TRBJ2-3, with a tentative D call TRBD1 (5 bases). The CDR3 has 14 amino acids. Trimming took 6 bases from V and 5 from J, leaving 18 bases between them. The germline CDR1 and CDR2 sequences are DFQATT and SNEGSKA (reference sequence). CDR3 sequence reads: CSAELAGYRDTQYF. CDR3 DNA (partial): TGCAGTGCCGAACTTGCAGGGTATAGAGATACG.

Note on this clone: The read falls 3 residues short of the CDR3 end, and the missing part is taken from the germline J gene. The rearrangement links TRBV20-1 to TRBJ2-2; D not certain. The CDR3 is 15 residues long. The germline V gene encodes CDR1 DFQATT and CDR2 SNEGSKA (reference sequence). Between the trimmed V and J ends, which lost 3 bases and 6 bases, there was a span of 17 bases. CDR3 sequence: CSASLGARTAGELFF. CDR3 DNA (partial): TGCAGTGCTAGTTTGGGCGCTCGAACTGCCGGGGAG.

As concerns this clone: The CDR3 end lies 3 residues beyond the end of the read and is filled in from the germline J gene. The chain uses TRBV5-4 and TRBJ2-5; no definite D call. This CDR3 spans 11 amino acids. From germline, CDR1 is SGHNT and CDR2 YYREEE (reference sequence). The V and J ends lost 7 bases and 3 bases respectively, with 7 bases between them. The CDR3 reads CASGRKETQYF. The part of the CDR3 DNA that was read is TGTGCCAGCGGCAGAAAAGAGACC.

A word on this clone: Sequencing ends 3 residues short of the CDR3 end; the germline J gene provides the rest. The V and J genes are TRBV5-5 and TRBJ2-4; TRBD1 is a possible D gene (6 bases). The CDR3 covers 15 residues. In germline, CDR1 is SGHKS, CDR2 YYEKEE (reference sequence). Trimming removed 4 bases at V and 7 bases at J, with 18 bases between. The CDR3 sequence is CASSQGYGPFNIQYF. Partial CDR3 DNA: TGTGCCAGCAGCCAGGGGTACGGACCCTTCAACATT.

In regard to this clone: The read halts 3 residues ahead of the CDR3 end, with the missing end drawn from the germline J gene. Other DNA sequences in the sample encode the same CDR3. This rearrangement joins TRBV5-6 to TRBJ1-2; D might be TRBD1 (5 bases). Germline values: CDR1 SGHDT, CDR2 YYEEEE. Trimming took 6 bases from V and 0 from J, leaving 15 bases between them. This CDR3 is built from 15 residues. CDR3 protein: CASKGVFTANYGYTF. CDR3 DNA (partial): TGTGCCAGCAAAGGGGTTTTCACCGCTAACTATGGC.

With respect to this clone: The read comes to an end 3 residues before the CDR3 does, leaving the germline J gene to fill in the end. This chain links TRBV13 with TRBJ2-7, with 10 bases fitting TRBD2. The CDR3 length is 16 residues. V trimming: 5 bases; J trimming: 2 bases; junction bases outside the gene matches: 9. CDR1 and CDR2 (germline): PRHDT, FYEKMQ (reference sequence). The part of the CDR3 DNA that was read is TGTGCCAGCAGCCCAAGGAAACTAGCGGGGCCCTACGAG. Its translation: CASSPRKLAGPYE. Given in full, the CDR3 is CASSPRKLAGPYEQYF. Complete variable domain (other parts from reference TRBV13 and TRBJ2-7): AAGVIQSPRHLIKEKRETATLKCYPIPRHDTVYWYQQGPGQDPQFLISFYEKMQSDKGSIPDRFSAQQFSDYHSELNMSSLELGDSALYFCASSPRKLAGPYEQYFGPGTRLTVT.

Comment on this clone: The read falls 3 residues short of the CDR3 end, and the missing part is taken from the germline J gene. V gene TRBV18 combines with J gene TRBJ1-2, with 9 bases lining up with TRBD1. This CDR3 spans 17 amino acids. Germline CDR1 and CDR2: KGHSH and LQKENI. CDR3 bases read: TGTGCCAGCTCACGAACTCCGACAGGGGGTGTGTTGGATACC. This codes for CASSRTPTGGVLDT. The full CDR3 is CASSRTPTGGVLDTYTF.

CDR3 bases read: TGCGCCAGCAGCTTGACAGCCTACGAG. It yields the protein CASSLTAYE. The CDR3, in full, reads CASSLTAYEQYF. The chain combines TRBV5-1 with TRBJ2-7, with D unresolved. Read coverage stops 3 residues before the CDR3 terminus; the germline J gene supplies the remainder. CDR3 length: 12 amino acids. Per germline, CDR1 SGHRS and CDR2 YFSETQ. V was shortened by 1 base and J by 2 bases, with 4 bases between the two germline ends.

To note about this clone: Read data end 3 residues before the CDR3 end; the end is taken from the germline J gene. The chain is built from TRBV18 and TRBJ2-3, with 14 positions matching TRBD2. The CDR3 extends over 16 amino acids. Germline loops: CDR1 KGHSH, CDR2 LQKENI. Incomplete CDR3 DNA: TGTGCCAGCTCCGGACTAGCGGGAGGTCTGGGAGAGACG. Protein: CASSGLAGGLGET. The full CDR3 reads CASSGLAGGLGETQYF.

A remark on this clone: The CDR3 end falls 3 residues outside the read, so it is completed with the germline J gene. The chain uses TRBV5-1 and TRBJ1-2; D possibly corresponds to TRBD1 (6 bases). From germline, CDR1 is SGHRS and CDR2 YFSETQ. The CDR3 is 14 amino acids. CDR3 protein: CASSSTGSGEGYTF. The covered CDR3 bases are TGCGCCAGCAGCTCCACAGGGAGTGGAGAGGGC.

CDR3 region: CASSLGGSGRETQYF. The CDR3 DNA, read in part, is TGTGCCAGCAGTTTAGGGGGTAGCGGGAGGGAGACC. V and J are TRBV28 and TRBJ2-5, with 10 bases aligning to TRBD2. The read terminates 3 residues ahead of where the CDR3 ends, so the germline J gene completes it. V shed 2 bases, J shed 5 bases, and the junction held 5 bases outside the gene matches. Germline CDR1 reads MDHEN; CDR2 reads SYDVKM. The CDR3 contains 15 residues.